The rows below give T cell receptor beta chains drawn from one sample of a study of cytomegalovirus exposure and HLA in healthy donors. Assay: immunoSEQ multiplex PCR; the TCRdb copy retains only in-frame clones and omits some. The sample has roughly 130,000 clones; 65% to 90% are singletons. The sample taken for sequencing was PBMCs. These TCRs come from a male donor in good health and CMV-seropositive. Both conserved end residues are part of each CDR3. A D gene is named only where the DNA matches it firmly. Rows give clone size only sometimes, using once, few, many, or a class for an expanded clone.

j_call v_call clone_size d_call cdr3_aa cdr3_nt
TRBJ2-7 TRBV28 . . CASSLSSTGDGRYEQYF TGTGCCAGCAGTTTATCTAGTACGGGGGACGGGCGTTACGAGCAGTACTTC
TRBJ1-2 TRBV28 . . CASSIGGGYGYTF TGTGCCAGCTCGATCGGGGGAGGCTATGGCTACACCTTC
TRBJ2-7 TRBV5-1 . . CASSDLDRHEQYF TGCGCCAGCAGCGACCTAGACAGACACGAGCAGTACTTC
TRBJ1-1 TRBV18 . . CASSPVAGAGTEAFF TGTGCCAGCTCACCGGTGGCAGGGGCGGGTACTGAAGCTTTCTTT
TRBJ1-1 TRBV27 . . CASSLGTPWGEAFF TGTGCCAGCAGTTTGGGGACTCCATGGGGTGAAGCTTTCTTT
TRBJ1-5 TRBV18 . TRBD1 CASSPPGTVNQPQHF TGTGCCAGCTCACCACCGGGGACAGTGAATCAGCCCCAGCATTTT
TRBJ2-3 TRBV18 once . CASSPSLAMTDTQYF TGTGCCAGCTCACCTTCGCTAGCCATGACAGATACGCAGTATTTT
TRBJ2-3 TRBV6-5 . . CASMRARRDTQYF TGTGCCAGCATGAGGGCCCGGCGGGATACGCAGTATTTT
TRBJ2-6 TRBV18 . TRBD1 CASSPQRQGSGANVLTF TGTGCCAGCTCACCACAGCGACAGGGATCTGGGGCCAACGTCCTGACTTTC
TRBJ2-3 TRBV7-9 . TRBD2 CASSSPTSGRRDTQYF TGTGCCAGCAGCTCCCCAACTAGCGGCAGGCGAGATACGCAGTATTTT
TRBJ2-6 TRBV27 . . CASSLSVVTGANGLTF TGTGCCAGCAGTTTATCAGTAGTCACTGGGGCCAACGGCCTGACTTTC
TRBJ2-7 TRBV28 few TRBD1 CASSLNLRQGLYYEQYF TGTGCCAGCAGCTTAAACCTTAGACAGGGCCTTTACTACGAGCAGTACTTC
TRBJ1-1 TRBV28 . . CASSPNRVNTEAFF TGTGCCAGCAGTCCAAACAGGGTGAACACTGAAGCTTTCTTT
TRBJ2-3 TRBV29-1 . TRBD1 CSASTGGTDTQYF TGCAGCGCTTCGACAGGGGGGACAGATACGCAGTATTTT
TRBJ1-2 TRBV9 . TRBD1 CASSVESPGQYGYTF TGTGCCAGCAGCGTGGAATCCCCGGGACAGTATGGCTACACCTTC
TRBJ1-4 TRBV14 . . CASSQDTVYEKLFF TGTGCCAGCAGCCAAGATACTGTTTATGAAAAACTGTTTTTT
TRBJ2-5 TRBV28 . . CASSSTTPYLETQYF TGTGCCAGCAGTTCAACTACTCCATATTTGGAGACCCAGTACTTC
TRBJ2-3 TRBV5-5 . TRBD2 CASSLEGLAEGTTQYF TGTGCCAGCAGCTTGGAGGGACTAGCGGAGGGTACTACGCAGTATTTT
TRBJ2-5 TRBV2 . TRBD1 CASTGGEETQYF TGTGCCAGCACAGGGGGCGAGGAGACCCAGTACTTC
TRBJ2-7 TRBV19 . . CATSPAELVYEQYF TGTGCCACCTCCCCCGCGGAGTTGGTTTACGAGCAGTACTTC
TRBJ2-7 TRBV30 once . CAWSVQWRSYEQYF TGTGCCTGGAGTGTACAATGGAGATCCTACGAGCAGTACTTC
TRBJ1-1 TRBV2 . . CASSGVLGGTEAFF TGTGCCAGCAGTGGGGTACTGGGAGGCACTGAAGCTTTCTTT
TRBJ1-3 TRBV4-2 . . CASSQVTSRVRNTIYF TGTGCCAGCAGCCAAGTGACGTCCCGGGTCCGAAACACCATATATTTT
TRBJ2-2 TRBV5-1 . TRBD1 CASSLTGGAEAGELFF TGCGCCAGCAGCTTGACAGGGGGCGCCGAGGCCGGGGAGCTGTTTTTT
TRBJ2-7 TRBV7-8 . TRBD2 CASSLVAGPAYEQYF TGTGCCAGCAGCTTAGTAGCGGGCCCTGCCTACGAGCAGTACTTC
TRBJ2-1 TRBV9 . . CASSVDLAYYNEQFF TGTGCCAGCAGCGTAGACCTAGCGTATTACAATGAGCAGTTCTTC